The 18 T cell receptor beta chains below all came from one sample that was sequenced in a study of memory B cells and T cells in multiple sclerosis. Generated by immunoSEQ multiplex PCR, the TCRdb table keeps only in-frame clones and is missing some. The sample lists several thousand clones, around three fifths occurring once. The source material was memory (CD45RO+) CD8+ T cells from blood. The source is a human donor with multiple sclerosis.

The chain couples TRBV21-1 to TRBJ2-7; no check of the table's D call, TRBD1, against the DNA was made. TRBV21-1 is annotated as a pseudogene. The CDR3 is 16 residues long. The CDR3 loop is CASSKSPRQGWHEQYF. The CDR3 region has the DNA TGTGCCAGCAGCAAAAGTCCGCGACAGGGTTGGCACGAGCAGTACTTC.

About this clone itself: One junction end does not reproduce the germline sequence, and a read error may be involved. The sample holds other DNA sequences that translate to the same CDR3. This chain uses TRBV4-1 with TRBJ1-5; D is uncertain. Germline-derived CDR1 and CDR2 are MGHRA and YSYEKL. This CDR3 has 14 amino acids. CDR3 protein: CASSQEQSNQPQHF. The CDR3 DNA follows: TGTGCCAGCAGCCAAGAACAGTCCAATCAGCCCCAGCATTTT.

CDR3 loop: CASSGGLADEQYF. The CDR3 DNA follows: TGTGCCAGCAGTGGGGGACTAGCGGACGAGCAGTACTTC. J is TRBJ2-7 and V is TRBV28, with TRBD2 matching over 11 bases. The J segment lost 5 bases and the V segment lost 5 bases, leaving 2 bases of the junction unmatched. Germline CDR1 MDHEN, CDR2 SYDVKM. The CDR3 is made up of 13 amino acids.

This clone has a handful of counts. Different DNA sequences within this sample yield the same CDR3. The chain uses TRBV7-9 and TRBJ2-2; D may be TRBD1 (6 bases). The CDR3 is 13 residues long. Trimming stripped 5 bases from V and 6 bases from J, with 10 bases between. Germline V gene lookup returns CDR1 SEHNR and CDR2 FQNEAQ (reference sequence). In DNA form, the CDR3 reads TGTGCCAGCAGCCAGGGGCACCCCGGGGAGCTGTTTTTT. Encoded protein: CASSQGHPGELFF. Full variable domain (rest looked up from reference TRBV7-9 and TRBJ2-2): DTGVSQNPRHKITKRGQNVTFRCDPISEHNRLYWYRQTLGQGPEFLTYFQNEAQLEKSRLLSDRFSAERPKGSFSTLEIQRTEQGDSAMYLCASSQGHPGELFFGEGSRLTVL.

The rearrangement links TRBV5-1 to TRBJ2-3, with 12 bases that match TRBD2. The CDR3 contains 15 residues. The trim removed 6 bases at V and 4 bases at J, leaving 6 bases unmatched. Looked up from germline, CDR1 is SGHRS and CDR2 is YFSETQ. The CDR3 loop is CASKAGTSGSDTQYF. DNA for the CDR3: TGCGCCAGCAAAGCCGGGACTAGCGGGTCAGATACGCAGTATTTT.

This clone was recorded a few times. The chain employs TRBV13 and TRBJ2-5; the match to TRBD2 covers 11 bases. Germline V gene lookup returns CDR1 PRHDT and CDR2 FYEKMQ (reference sequence). The CDR3 consists of 16 residues. V shed 0 bases, J shed 3 bases, and the junction held 3 bases outside the gene matches. The CDR3 DNA follows: TGTGCCAGCAGCTTAGGCCAACTAGCGGGGGAAGAGACCCAGTACTTC. Its protein product is CASSLGQLAGEETQYF.

This clone counts as medium-sized. The gene calls are TRBV6-1 and TRBJ2-1; 10 nucleotides match TRBD2. V lost 4 bases, J lost 5 bases, and 8 bases stayed unmatched. Germline lookup yields CDR1 MNHNS and CDR2 SASEGT. The CDR3 runs 16 residues. DNA for the CDR3: TGTGCCAGCAGTGCGTCGATAGCGGGGGGAAACAATGAGCAGTTCTTC. This translates into CASSASIAGGNNEQFF.

The chain employs TRBV6-5 and TRBJ2-1, with 7 bases that match TRBD2. This CDR3 has 14 residues. V dropped 6 bases and J dropped 7; count of bases not matched to a gene: 9. CDR1 is MNHEY, CDR2 SVGAGI, per germline. CDR3 DNA sequence: TGTGCCAGCAGCACCGGGCTAGCGGTTAATGAGCAGTTCTTC. This encodes CASSTGLAVNEQFF.

The table lists this clone with a few counts. The V call is TRBV5-4, the J call TRBJ2-1, with a tentative D call TRBD1 (6 bases). CDR1 and CDR2 from the germline V gene are SGHNT and YYREEE (reference sequence). Trimming removed 3 bases from V and 3 bases from J, with 13 bases in between. This CDR3 contains 15 residues. The CDR3 nucleotides are TGTGCCAGCAGCTCCACAGGGTTTAACTACAATGAGCAGTTCTTC. Protein product: CASSSTGFNYNEQFF.

This clone showed up just once. The chain links TRBV13 to TRBJ2-1, with D possibly TRBD2 on 5 matching bases. V lost 7 bases and J lost 8, with 15 bases in between. Germline assignment: CDR1 PRHDT and CDR2 FYEKMQ (reference sequence). This CDR3 region has 13 residues. In nucleotides, the CDR3 is TGTGCCAGCATGCCGGGCCCCGGGGATGAGCAGTTCTTC. Its protein is CASMPGPGDEQFF.

The chain couples TRBV28 to TRBJ2-5, with TRBD2 matching over 7 bases. The CDR3 consists of 14 residues. The V gene's germline CDR1 is MDHEN and CDR2 SYDVKM. Trimming removed 5 bases from V and 4 bases from J; junction bases left unmatched: 7. In DNA form, the CDR3 reads TGTGCCAGCAGTCTCCCGTGGGGGGGAGAGACCCAGTACTTC. Translation gives CASSLPWGGETQYF.

This chain links TRBV11-2 with TRBJ2-7; D uncertain. Germline V gene sequence: CDR1 SGHAT, CDR2 FQNNGV. V was pared by 7 bases and J by 1 base, with 14 bases between. The CDR3 has 14 residues. The CDR3 nucleotides read TGTGCCAGCAACCACGGTAGTAGTTCCTACGAGCAGTACTTC. As protein: CASNHGSSSYEQYF.

This clone was counted a few times. The chain joins TRBV27 to TRBJ2-1; 12 positions match TRBD2. The CDR3 sequence is 17 residues long. CDR1 and CDR2 (germline): MNHEY, SMNVEV (reference sequence). After removal of 2 bases from V and 6 bases from J, the junction contained 8 bases not matched to a gene. CDR3 coding DNA: TGTGCCAGCAGTTTAGCTAAAAAGACTAGCGGGAGCAATGAGCAGTTCTTC. Its protein is CASSLAKKTSGSNEQFF.

This chain connects TRBV5-4 to TRBJ2-1; 7 positions match TRBD1. The CDR3 spans 17 residues. With V trimmed by 0 bases and J by 4 bases, 10 bases remained unmatched. From germline, CDR1 is SGHNT and CDR2 YYREEE (reference sequence). CDR3 DNA: TGTGCCAGCAGCTTGGGACTATCGGGACAGTCTTACAATGAGCAGTTCTTC. It yields the protein CASSLGLSGQSYNEQFF.

This clone rates as medium-sized. The chain joins TRBV7-9 to TRBJ2-3; D gene ambiguous. The CDR3 runs 12 residues. CDR1 and CDR2 (germline): SEHNR, FQNEAQ (reference sequence). Deletions cut 5 bases from V and 9 bases from J, with 12 bases between. The CDR3 coding sequence is TGTGCCAGCAGCACTGACTCGTTGACGCAGTATTTT. It codes for CASSTDSLTQYF.

The chain joins TRBV5-6 to TRBJ1-2, with 7 positions matching TRBD1. Trimming took 1 base from V and 6 from J; bases not matched to a gene: 6. This CDR3 is 14 amino acids long. The germline gives CDR1 SGHDT, CDR2 YYEEEE. The CDR3 spells CASSLSPRGNGYTF. The CDR3 bases are TGTGCCAGCAGCTTGTCTCCCAGGGGGAATGGCTACACCTTC.

The J gene is TRBJ2-1, the V gene TRBV10-3, with 10 bases lining up with TRBD2. Germline V lookup: CDR1 ENHRY, CDR2 SYGVKD. V shed 0 bases, J shed 0 bases, and the junction held 8 bases outside the gene matches. The CDR3 length is 19 residues. The CDR3 nucleotides read TGTGCCATCAGTGAGTCGTCTAGCGGGGGTCTGAGCTCCTACAATGAGCAGTTCTTC. Amino acids: CAISESSSGGLSSYNEQFF.

The genes are TRBV5-1 and TRBJ1-1; D is possibly TRBD1 (6 bases). This CDR3 has 14 residues. V dropped 0 bases and J dropped 5 bases, with 11 bases sitting between them. Germline loops: CDR1 SGHRS, CDR2 YFSETQ. The CDR3 DNA is TGCGCCAGCAGCTTGGACAGGGTTGGAACTGAAGCTTTCTTT. Translating gives CASSLDRVGTEAFF.